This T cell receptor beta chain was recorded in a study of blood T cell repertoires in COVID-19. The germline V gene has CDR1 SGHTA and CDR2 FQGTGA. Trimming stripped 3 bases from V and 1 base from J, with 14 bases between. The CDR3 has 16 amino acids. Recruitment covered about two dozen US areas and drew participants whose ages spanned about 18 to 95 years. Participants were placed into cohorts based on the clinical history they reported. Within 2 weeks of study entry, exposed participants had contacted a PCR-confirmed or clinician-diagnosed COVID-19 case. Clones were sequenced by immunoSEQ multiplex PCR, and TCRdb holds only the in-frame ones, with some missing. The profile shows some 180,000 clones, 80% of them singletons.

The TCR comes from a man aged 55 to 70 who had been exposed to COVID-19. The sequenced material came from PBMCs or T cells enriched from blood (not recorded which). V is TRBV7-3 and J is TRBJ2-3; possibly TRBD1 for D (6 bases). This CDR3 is CASSLYGQPGTDTQYF. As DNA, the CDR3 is TGTGCCAGCAGCTTGTACGGACAGCCAGGCACAGATACGCAGTATTTT.